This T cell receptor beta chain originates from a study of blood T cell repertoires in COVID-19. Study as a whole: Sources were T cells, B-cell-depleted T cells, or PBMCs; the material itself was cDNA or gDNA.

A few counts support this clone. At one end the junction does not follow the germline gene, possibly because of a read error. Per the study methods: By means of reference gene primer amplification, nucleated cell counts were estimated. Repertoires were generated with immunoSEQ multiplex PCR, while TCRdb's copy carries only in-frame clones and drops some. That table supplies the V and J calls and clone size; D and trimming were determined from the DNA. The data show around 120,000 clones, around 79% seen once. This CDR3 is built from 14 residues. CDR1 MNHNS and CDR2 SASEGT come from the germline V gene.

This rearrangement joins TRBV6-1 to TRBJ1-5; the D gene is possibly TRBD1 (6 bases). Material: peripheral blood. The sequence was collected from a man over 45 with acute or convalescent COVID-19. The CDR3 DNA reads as TGTGCCAGCAGCGAAGGGGCAGGGGAAGCGCCCCAGCATTTT. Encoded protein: CASSEGAGEAPQHF.